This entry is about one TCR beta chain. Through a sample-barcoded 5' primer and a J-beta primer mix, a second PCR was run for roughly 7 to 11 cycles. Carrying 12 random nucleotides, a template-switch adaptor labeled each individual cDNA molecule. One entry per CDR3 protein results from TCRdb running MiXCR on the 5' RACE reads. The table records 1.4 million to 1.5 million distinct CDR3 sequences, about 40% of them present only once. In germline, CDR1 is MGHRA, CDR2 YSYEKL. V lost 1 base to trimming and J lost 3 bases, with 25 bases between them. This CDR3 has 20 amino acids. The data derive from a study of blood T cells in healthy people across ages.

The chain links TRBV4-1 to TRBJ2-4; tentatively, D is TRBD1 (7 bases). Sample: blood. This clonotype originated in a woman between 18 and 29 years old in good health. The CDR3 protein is CASSQAPLAQGPKHKNIQYF. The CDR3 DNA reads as TGCGCCAGCAGCCAAGCGCCACTAGCACAGGGGCCAAAGCACAAAAACATTCAGTACTTC.